The 13 T cell receptor beta chains given below trace back to one sample, sequenced in a study of T cell responses to AZD1222 COVID-19 vaccine. The repertoire was sequenced with immunoSEQ multiplex PCR; TCRdb's copy has only in-frame clones and lacks some. The sample consists of 200,000 to 300,000 clones, more than 85% of them appearing once. Sample: peripheral blood, taken on day 0 of AZD1222 vaccination. These TCRs come from an adult in good health.

This chain uses TRBV6-6 with TRBJ1-1; D unclear. The CDR3 has 11 amino acids. The germline V gene encodes CDR1 MNHNY and CDR2 SVGAGI (reference sequence). V was pared by 5 bases and J by 5 bases, with 6 bases between. CDR3 coding DNA: TGTGCCAGCAGTCCGGGAACTGAAGCTTTCTTT. This sequence encodes CASSPGTEAFF.

The CDR3 DNA follows: TGTGCCAGCAGCCCCCGCGGTGGGAGGGATCAGCCCCAGCATTTT. Its translation: CASSPRGGRDQPQHF. V is TRBV5-6 and J is TRBJ1-5; no firm D call. The CDR3 is 15 amino acids. V lost 4 bases and J 5 bases, leaving 16 bases between the germline ends. CDR1 and CDR2 (germline): SGHDT, YYEEEE.

The rearrangement links TRBV9 to TRBJ1-1, with 11 bases matching TRBD1. The CDR3 extends over 14 amino acids. The germline V gene has CDR1 SGDLS and CDR2 YYNGEE. V trimming: 0 bases; J trimming: 7 bases; junction bases outside the gene matches: 2. CDR3 protein: CASSVGGTGGEAFF. As DNA, the CDR3 is TGTGCCAGCAGCGTAGGAGGGACAGGGGGTGAAGCTTTCTTT.

Written as DNA, the CDR3 is TGCGCCAGCAACGCTGGACAGTCCTACGAGCAGTACTTC. Its protein is CASNAGQSYEQYF. V is TRBV5-1 and J is TRBJ2-7; D is possibly TRBD1 (6 bases). CDR1 is SGHRS and CDR2 is YFSETQ in the germline V gene. The CDR3 spans 13 residues. V dropped 6 bases and J dropped 1 base, with 11 bases sitting between them.

V usage is TRBV19 and J usage is TRBJ2-3; D is possibly TRBD1 or TRBD2 (5 bases each). Trimming removed 7 bases from V and 3 bases from J, with 17 bases in between. The CDR3 is made up of 15 amino acids. CDR1 and CDR2 from the germline V gene are LNHDA and SQIVND (reference sequence). In nucleotides, the CDR3 is TGTGCCAGTACTTCCGTCGGGGCAAGTACAGATACGCAGTATTTT. This sequence encodes CASTSVGASTDTQYF.

The rearrangement uses TRBV18 and TRBJ1-4; maybe TRBD1 (5 bases). The CDR3 totals 14 residues. Germline V lookup: CDR1 KGHSH, CDR2 LQKENI. Trimming removed 1 base at V and 2 bases at J, with 5 bases between. The CDR3 spells CASSPQGTNEKLFF. CDR3 bases: TGTGCCAGCTCACCACAGGGGACTAATGAAAAACTGTTTTTT.

The V gene is TRBV19, the J gene TRBJ1-1, with 10 bases identical to TRBD1. V lost 6 bases, J lost 8 bases, and 9 bases stayed unmatched. This CDR3 is 14 amino acids long. Germline assignment: CDR1 LNHDA and CDR2 SQIVND (reference sequence). This chain's CDR3 is CASSLRDRGPEAFF. In DNA form, the CDR3 reads TGTGCCAGTAGCCTCCGGGACAGGGGACCCGAAGCTTTCTTT. The full variable domain, completed using reference TRBV19 and TRBJ1-1, is DGGITQSPKYLFRKEGQNVTLSCEQNLNHDAMYWYRQDPGQGLRLIYYSQIVNDFQKGDIAEGYSVSREKKESFPLTVTSAQKNPTAFYLCASSLRDRGPEAFFGQGTRLTVV.

This sequence joins TRBV19 and TRBJ2-2, with no clear D. Germline V gene sequence: CDR1 LNHDA, CDR2 SQIVND (reference sequence). This CDR3 comprises 11 residues. V dropped 5 bases and J dropped 6 bases, with 4 bases sitting between them. In DNA, the CDR3 is TGTGCCAGTAGTTGGGCCGGGGAGCTGTTTTTT. It encodes CASSWAGELFF. Full variable domain (remainder filled in from reference TRBV19 and TRBJ2-2): DGGITQSPKYLFRKEGQNVTLSCEQNLNHDAMYWYRQDPGQGLRLIYYSQIVNDFQKGDIAEGYSVSREKKESFPLTVTSAQKNPTAFYLCASSWAGELFFGEGSRLTVL.

The rearrangement links TRBV24-1 to TRBJ2-1; 7 bases agree with TRBD1. The CDR3 sequence is 14 residues long. Germline V gives CDR1 KGHDR, CDR2 SFDVKD. Unmatched junction bases numbered 4, after V lost 9 bases and J lost 0 bases. For the CDR3, the DNA is TGTGCCACCCAAGGGGGCATCTCCTACAATGAGCAGTTCTTC. This translates into CATQGGISYNEQFF.

V and J are TRBV7-2 and TRBJ2-6; D uncertain. This CDR3 spans 16 amino acids. Trimming stripped 5 bases from V and 0 bases from J, with 11 bases between. Germline CDR1 SGHTA, CDR2 FQGNSA. CDR3 in DNA: TGTGCCAGCAGCGCCGGGTTCTCCTCTGGGGCCAACGTCCTGACTTTC. Its protein is CASSAGFSSGANVLTF.

V gene TRBV6-6 combines with J gene TRBJ2-3; D call uncertain. CDR3 length: 13 residues. V lost 6 bases and J 0 bases, leaving 7 bases between the germline ends. CDR1 is MNHNY and CDR2 is SVGAGI in the germline V gene (reference sequence). The CDR3 DNA is TGTGCCAGCAGATCCGGGAGCACAGATACGCAGTATTTT. The encoded protein is CASRSGSTDTQYF.

The chain carries TRBV20-1 and TRBJ2-1; D is unclear. Per the germline V gene, CDR1 is DFQATT and CDR2 is SNEGSKA (reference sequence). This CDR3 is 11 amino acids long. Deletions cut 6 bases from V and 6 bases from J, with 9 bases between. The CDR3 nucleotides are TGCAGTGCCACAGCTTCCAATGAGCAGTTCTTC. This gives the protein CSATASNEQFF.

This CDR3 is CASSGGLKGGGYTF. DNA of the CDR3: TGTGCCAGCAGTGGGGGCCTGAAGGGAGGGGGCTACACCTTC. The chain has TRBV2 and TRBJ1-2; weak D call: TRBD1 (5 bases). The CDR3 is 14 amino acids. Germline V gene sequence: CDR1 SNHLY, CDR2 FYNNEI. V was shortened by 4 bases and J by 8 bases, with 17 bases between the two germline ends.